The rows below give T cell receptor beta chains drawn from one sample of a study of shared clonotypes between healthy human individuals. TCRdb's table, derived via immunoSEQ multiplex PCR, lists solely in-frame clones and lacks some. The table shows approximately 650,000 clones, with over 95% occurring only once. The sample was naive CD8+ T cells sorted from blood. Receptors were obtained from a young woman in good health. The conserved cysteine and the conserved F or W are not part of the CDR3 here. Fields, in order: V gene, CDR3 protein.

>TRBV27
ASRLGSEQY
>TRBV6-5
ASSYSTGTTYEQY
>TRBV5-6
ASSFAWGPNEQY
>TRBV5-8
ASSLGTSGTEAF
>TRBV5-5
ASSLLAGPSSYEQY
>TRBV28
ASSFPIRTSGRNNEQF
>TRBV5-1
ASSFSGRGNEQF
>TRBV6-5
ASWGGQGLSDTQY
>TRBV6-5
ASTSTTLGNEQF
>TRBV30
AGPGVAGQF
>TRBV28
ASSVLLAGETQY
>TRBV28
ASANPGLAGVLVEQF
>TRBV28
ASRGLAGVWGREQF
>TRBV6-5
ASSYNGYQETQY
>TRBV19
ASSIYVRKDQPQH
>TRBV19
ASSPIAGGYEQY
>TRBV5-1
ASSLGTEAF
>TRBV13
ASSPRGTSGTYEQY
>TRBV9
ASSVFGGNTDTQY
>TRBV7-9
ASSLDGRDSAEQY
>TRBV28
ASSSPVYSTYNEQF
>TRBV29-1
SAPGGQGFNEQF
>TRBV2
ASSEGQYSNQPQH
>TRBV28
ASTLTQRLGRYGYT
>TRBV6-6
ASSTETDRFNQPQH
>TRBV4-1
ASSQAAGEGNNEQF
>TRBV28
ASSSTDRAYGYT
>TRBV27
ASRIRTGGAEAF
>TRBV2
ASSEAWTAKNIQY
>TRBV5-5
ASSLGGEQY
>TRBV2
ASSEGERIPTNTEAF
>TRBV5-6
ASSGGTSGTYEQY
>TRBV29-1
SVTGTLRVNEQF
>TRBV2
ASSEGDGPGAF
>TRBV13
ASSFQGPNEQF
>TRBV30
AWSVGASGNEQF
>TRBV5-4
ASSLAPLAGGANEQF
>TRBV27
ASSFQGNNEQF
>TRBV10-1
ASSGTVNAELF
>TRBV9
ASSSVLTRELF
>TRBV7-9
ASSSPPNTEAF